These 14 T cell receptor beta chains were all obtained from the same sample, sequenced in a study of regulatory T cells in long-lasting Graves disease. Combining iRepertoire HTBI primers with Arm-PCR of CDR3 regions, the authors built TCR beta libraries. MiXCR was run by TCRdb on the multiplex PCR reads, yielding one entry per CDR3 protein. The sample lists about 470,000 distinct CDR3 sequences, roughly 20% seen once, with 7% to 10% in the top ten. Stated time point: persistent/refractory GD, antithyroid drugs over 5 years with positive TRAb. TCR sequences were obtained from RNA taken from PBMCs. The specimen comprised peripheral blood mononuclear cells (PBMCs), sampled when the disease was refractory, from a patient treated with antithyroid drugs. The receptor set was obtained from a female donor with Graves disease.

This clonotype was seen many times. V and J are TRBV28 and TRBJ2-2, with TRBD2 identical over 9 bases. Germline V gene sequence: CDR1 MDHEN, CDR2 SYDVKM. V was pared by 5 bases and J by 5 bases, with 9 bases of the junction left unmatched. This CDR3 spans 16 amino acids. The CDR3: CASSPTGTSRTGELFF. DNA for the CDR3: TGTGCCAGCAGTCCTACCGGGACTAGCCGGACCGGGGAGCTGTTTTTT.

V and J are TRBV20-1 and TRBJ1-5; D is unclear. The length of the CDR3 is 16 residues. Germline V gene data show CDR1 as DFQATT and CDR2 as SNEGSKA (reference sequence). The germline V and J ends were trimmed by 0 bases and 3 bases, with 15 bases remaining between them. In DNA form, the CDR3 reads TGCAGTGCTAGAGATAGGCGGGCTGGCTACAATCAGCCCCAGCATTTT. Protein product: CSARDRRAGYNQPQHF.

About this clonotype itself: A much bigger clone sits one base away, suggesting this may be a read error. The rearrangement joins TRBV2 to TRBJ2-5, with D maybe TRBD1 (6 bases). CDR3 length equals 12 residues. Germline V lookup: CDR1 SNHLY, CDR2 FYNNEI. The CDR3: CVSYRVGETRYF. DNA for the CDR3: TGTGTCAGTTACAGGGTTGGGGAGACCCGGTACTTC.

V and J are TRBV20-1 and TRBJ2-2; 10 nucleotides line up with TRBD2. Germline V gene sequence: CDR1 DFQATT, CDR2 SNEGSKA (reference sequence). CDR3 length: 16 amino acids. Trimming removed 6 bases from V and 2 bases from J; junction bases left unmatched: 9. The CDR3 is CSAEGEREGNTGELFF. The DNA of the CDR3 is TGCAGTGCCGAAGGGGAGCGGGAGGGCAACACCGGGGAGCTGTTTTTT.

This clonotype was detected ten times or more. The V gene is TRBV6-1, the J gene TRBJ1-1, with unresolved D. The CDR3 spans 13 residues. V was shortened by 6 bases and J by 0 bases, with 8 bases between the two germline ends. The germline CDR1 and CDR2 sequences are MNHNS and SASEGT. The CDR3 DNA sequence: TGTGCCAGCAGGCCCGGGGTGAACACTGAAGCTTTCTTT. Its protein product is CASRPGVNTEAFF.

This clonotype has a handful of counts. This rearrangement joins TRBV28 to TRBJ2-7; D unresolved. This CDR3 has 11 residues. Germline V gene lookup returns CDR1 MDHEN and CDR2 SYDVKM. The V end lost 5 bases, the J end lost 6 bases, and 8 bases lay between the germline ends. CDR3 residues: CASSTAPEQYF. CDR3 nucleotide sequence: TGTGCCAGCAGTACCGCTCCCGAGCAGTACTTC.

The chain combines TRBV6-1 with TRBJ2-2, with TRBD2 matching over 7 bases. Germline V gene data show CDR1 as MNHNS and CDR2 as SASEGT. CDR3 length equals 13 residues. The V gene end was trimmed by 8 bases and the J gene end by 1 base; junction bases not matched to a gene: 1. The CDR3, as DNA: TGTGCCAGCGGGAGGGTGAACACCGGGGAGCTGTTTTTT. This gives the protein CASGRVNTGELFF.

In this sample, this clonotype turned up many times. The CDR3 DNA is TGTGCCAGCAGTTCCCCGTTCGGGCAGTACTTC. This gives the protein CASSSPFGQYF. The chain uses TRBV12-3 or TRBV12-4 and TRBJ2-7; D is undetermined. The CDR3 is made up of 11 amino acids. Trimming pared 4 bases from V and 9 bases from J, leaving 10 bases between.

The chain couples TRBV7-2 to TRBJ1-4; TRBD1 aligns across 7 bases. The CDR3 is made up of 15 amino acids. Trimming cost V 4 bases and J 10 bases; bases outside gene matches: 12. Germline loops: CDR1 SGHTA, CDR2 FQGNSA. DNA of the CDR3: TGTGCCAGCAGCTCCAGACAGGGCCTTCGAGGAAAACTGTTTTTT. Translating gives CASSSRQGLRGKLFF.

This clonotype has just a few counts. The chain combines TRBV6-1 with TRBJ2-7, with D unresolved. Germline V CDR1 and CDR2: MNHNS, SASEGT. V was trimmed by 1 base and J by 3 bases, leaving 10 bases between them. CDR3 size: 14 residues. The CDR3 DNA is TGTGCCAGCAGTGAAGAACGGTGGGTCTACGAGCAGTACTTC. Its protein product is CASSEERWVYEQYF.

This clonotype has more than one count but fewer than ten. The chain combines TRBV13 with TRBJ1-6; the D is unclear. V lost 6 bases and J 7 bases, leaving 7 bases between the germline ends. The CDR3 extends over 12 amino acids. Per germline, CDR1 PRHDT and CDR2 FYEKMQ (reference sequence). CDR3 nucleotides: TGTGCCAGCAGGCTCCAGAATTCACCCCTCCACTTT. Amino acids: CASRLQNSPLHF.

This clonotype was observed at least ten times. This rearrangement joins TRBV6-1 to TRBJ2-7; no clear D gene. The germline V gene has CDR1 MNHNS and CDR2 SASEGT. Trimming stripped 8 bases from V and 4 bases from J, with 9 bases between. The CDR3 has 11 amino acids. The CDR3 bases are TGTGCCAGCCTCCGGGCGTACGAGCAGTACTTC. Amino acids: CASLRAYEQYF.

CDR3 in amino acids: CSARSGRNSYEQYF. The CDR3 DNA reads as TGCAGTGCTAGATCGGGGCGGAACTCCTACGAGCAGTACTTC. The chain links TRBV20-1 to TRBJ2-7, with D perhaps being TRBD1 or TRBD2 (5 bases each). The length of the CDR3 is 14 residues. The ends were cut back, 2 bases at V and 0 bases at J, with 11 bases in the middle. Germline V gene data show CDR1 as DFQATT and CDR2 as SNEGSKA (reference sequence).

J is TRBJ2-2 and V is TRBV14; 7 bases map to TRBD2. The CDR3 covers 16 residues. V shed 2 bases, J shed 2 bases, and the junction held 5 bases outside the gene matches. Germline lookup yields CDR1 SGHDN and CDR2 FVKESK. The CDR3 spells CASSQIAGLNTGELFF. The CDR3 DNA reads TGTGCCAGCAGCCAAATAGCGGGTCTAAACACCGGGGAGCTGTTTTTT.